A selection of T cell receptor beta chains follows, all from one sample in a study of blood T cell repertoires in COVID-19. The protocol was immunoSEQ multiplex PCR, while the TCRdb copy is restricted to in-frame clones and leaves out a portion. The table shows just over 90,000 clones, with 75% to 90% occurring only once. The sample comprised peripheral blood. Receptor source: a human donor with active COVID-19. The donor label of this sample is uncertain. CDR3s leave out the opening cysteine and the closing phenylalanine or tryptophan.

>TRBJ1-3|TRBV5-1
ASSAGSNSGNTIY
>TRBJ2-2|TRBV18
ASSPRTSGVYTGELF
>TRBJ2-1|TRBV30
AWSVYGGVTNNEQF
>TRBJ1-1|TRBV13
ASSLRDRGRTEAF
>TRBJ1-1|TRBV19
ASSEVPFRMNTEAF
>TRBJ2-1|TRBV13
ASSTPGTDNEQF
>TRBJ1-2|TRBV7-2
ASSLAPSGGVRGYT
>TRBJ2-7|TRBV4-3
ASSQIQGYEQY
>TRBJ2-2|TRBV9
ASSVGGQITGELF
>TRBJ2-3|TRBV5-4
ASSLAGGPVGAQY
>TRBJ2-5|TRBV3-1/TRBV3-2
ASSQDLRLRTQY
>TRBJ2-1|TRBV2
ASSVASGGNEQF
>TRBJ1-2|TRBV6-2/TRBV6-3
ASSYSIKSRQGSYGYT
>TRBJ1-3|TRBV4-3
ASSQVGTVLSGNTIY
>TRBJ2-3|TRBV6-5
ASCWRSTDTQY
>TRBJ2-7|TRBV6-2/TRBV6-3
ASSYSRLRDYEQY
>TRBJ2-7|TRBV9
ASSVGGEQY
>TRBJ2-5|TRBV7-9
ASSLFGGALRETQY
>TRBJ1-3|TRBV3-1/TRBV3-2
ASSQERGAKTGLSGNTIY
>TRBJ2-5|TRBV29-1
SVGGQGQETQY
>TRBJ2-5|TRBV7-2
ASRRQGTLGETQY
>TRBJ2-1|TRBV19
ASSRAGGYNEQF
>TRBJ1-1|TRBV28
ASSLGAVGNTEAF
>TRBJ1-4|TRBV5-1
ASSLSGDRLNEKLF
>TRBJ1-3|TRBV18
ASSPEAGPGNTIY
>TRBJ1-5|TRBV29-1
SVRDFGGVNQPQH
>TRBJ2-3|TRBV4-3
ASSQGTGVAGGMTDTQY
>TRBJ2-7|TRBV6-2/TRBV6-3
ASSYGTVYEQY